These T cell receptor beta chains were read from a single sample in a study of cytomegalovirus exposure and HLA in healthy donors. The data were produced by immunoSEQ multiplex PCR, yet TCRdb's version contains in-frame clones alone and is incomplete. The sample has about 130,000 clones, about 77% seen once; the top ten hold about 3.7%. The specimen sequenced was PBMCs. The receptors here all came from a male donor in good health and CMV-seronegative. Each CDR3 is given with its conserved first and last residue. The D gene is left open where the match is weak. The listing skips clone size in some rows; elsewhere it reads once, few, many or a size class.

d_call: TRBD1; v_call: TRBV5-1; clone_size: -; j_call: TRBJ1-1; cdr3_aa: CASSLRAGGMNTEAFF; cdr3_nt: TGCGCCAGCAGCTTGAGGGCAGGGGGAATGAACACTGAAGCTTTCTTT
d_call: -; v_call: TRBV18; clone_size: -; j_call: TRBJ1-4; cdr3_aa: CASSPIQGSEKLFF; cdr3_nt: TGTGCCAGCTCACCAATTCAGGGAAGTGAAAAACTGTTTTTT
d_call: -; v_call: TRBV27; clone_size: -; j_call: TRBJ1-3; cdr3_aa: CASSLRGNSGNTIYF; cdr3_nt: TGTGCCAGCAGTTTGAGGGGGAACTCTGGAAACACCATATATTTT
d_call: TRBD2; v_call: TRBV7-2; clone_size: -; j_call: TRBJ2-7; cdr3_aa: CASSPSSGRYEQYF; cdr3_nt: TGTGCCAGCAGCCCTTCTAGCGGGAGGTACGAGCAGTACTTC
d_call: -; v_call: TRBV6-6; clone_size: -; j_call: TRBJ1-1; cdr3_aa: CASSLQGMDTEAFF; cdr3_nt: TGTGCCAGCAGTCTACAGGGAATGGACACTGAAGCTTTCTTT
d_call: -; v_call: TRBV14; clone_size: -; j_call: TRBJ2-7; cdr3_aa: CASSQELGRYYEQYF; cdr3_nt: TGTGCCAGCAGCCAAGAACTGGGGCGGTATTACGAGCAGTACTTC
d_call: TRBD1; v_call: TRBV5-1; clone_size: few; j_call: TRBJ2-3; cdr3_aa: CASSQRGTGASTDTQYF; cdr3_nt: TGCGCCAGCAGCCAACGGGGGACAGGGGCGAGCACAGATACGCAGTATTTT
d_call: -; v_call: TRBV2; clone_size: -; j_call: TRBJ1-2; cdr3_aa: CASSEAVTLHGYTF; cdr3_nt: TGTGCCAGCAGTGAAGCGGTGACACTCCACGGCTACACCTTC
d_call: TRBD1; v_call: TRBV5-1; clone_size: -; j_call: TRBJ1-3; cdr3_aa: CASSSQGVEAGNTIYF; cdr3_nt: TGCGCCAGCAGCTCCCAGGGGGTTGAGGCTGGAAACACCATATATTTT
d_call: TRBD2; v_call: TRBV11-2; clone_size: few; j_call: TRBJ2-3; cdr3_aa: CASSLASGGGTDTQYF; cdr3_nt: TGTGCCAGCAGCTTAGCTAGCGGGGGTGGCACAGATACGCAGTATTTT
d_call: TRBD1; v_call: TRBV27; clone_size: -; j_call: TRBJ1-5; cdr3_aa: CASSQGTGGNQPQHF; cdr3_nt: TGTGCCAGCAGTCAGGGGACAGGAGGCAATCAGCCCCAGCATTTT
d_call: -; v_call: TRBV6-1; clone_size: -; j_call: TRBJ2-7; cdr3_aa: CASSWRGYEQYF; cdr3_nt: TGTGCCAGCAGTTGGCGGGGCTACGAGCAGTACTTC
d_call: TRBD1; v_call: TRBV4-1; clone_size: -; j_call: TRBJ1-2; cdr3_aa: CASSPQGVGGYGYTF; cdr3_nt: TGCGCCAGCAGTCCCCAGGGGGTAGGAGGGTATGGCTACACCTTC
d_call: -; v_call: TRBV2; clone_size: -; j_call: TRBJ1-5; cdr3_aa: CASSVGGDQPQHF; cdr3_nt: TGTGCCAGCAGTGTGGGGGGAGATCAGCCCCAGCATTTT
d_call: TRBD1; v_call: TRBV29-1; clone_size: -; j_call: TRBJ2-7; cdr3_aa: CSGGQGWSYEQYF; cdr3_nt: TGCAGCGGGGGACAGGGGTGGTCCTACGAGCAGTACTTC
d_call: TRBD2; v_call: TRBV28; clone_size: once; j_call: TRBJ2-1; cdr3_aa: CASSLLAGDRNEQFF; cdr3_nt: TGTGCCAGCAGTTTGCTAGCGGGAGACCGGAATGAGCAGTTCTTC
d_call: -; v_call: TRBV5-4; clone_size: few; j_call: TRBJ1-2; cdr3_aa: CASSLDRASTYGYTF; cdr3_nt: TGTGCCAGCAGCCTGGACAGAGCCTCAACTTATGGCTACACCTTC
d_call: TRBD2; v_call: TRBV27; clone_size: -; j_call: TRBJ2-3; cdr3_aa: CASSLSPLTSRIDTQYF; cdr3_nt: TGTGCCAGCAGTTTATCCCCGTTGACTAGCCGAATTGATACGCAGTATTTT
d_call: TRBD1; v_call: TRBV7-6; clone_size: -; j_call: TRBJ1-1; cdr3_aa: CASSLGNQGAIGTEAFF; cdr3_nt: TGTGCCAGCAGCTTAGGGAACCAGGGGGCTATCGGCACTGAAGCTTTCTTT
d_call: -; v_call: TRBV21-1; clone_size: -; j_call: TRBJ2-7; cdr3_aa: CASSRRLAGGPREQYF; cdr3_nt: TGTGCCAGCAGCAGGCGACTAGCGGGAGGGCCTCGCGAGCAGTACTTC
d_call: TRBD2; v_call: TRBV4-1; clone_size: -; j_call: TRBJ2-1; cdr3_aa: CASSQGGLAGTNEQFF; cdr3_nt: TGCGCCAGCAGCCAAGGGGGACTAGCGGGAACGAATGAGCAGTTCTTC
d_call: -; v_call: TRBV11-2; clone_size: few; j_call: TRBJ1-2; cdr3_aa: CASSRQQGGYGYTF; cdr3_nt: TGTGCCAGCAGCCGCCAACAGGGTGGGTATGGCTACACCTTC
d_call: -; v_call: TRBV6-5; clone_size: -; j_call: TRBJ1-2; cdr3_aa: CASSYGQLEDYTF; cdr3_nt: TGTGCCAGCAGTTATGGGCAGTTAGAAGACTACACCTTC
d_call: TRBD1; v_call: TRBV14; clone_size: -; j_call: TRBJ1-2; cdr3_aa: CASSQGLTGDGYTF; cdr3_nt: TGTGCCAGCAGCCAAGGGTTGACAGGGGATGGCTACACCTTC
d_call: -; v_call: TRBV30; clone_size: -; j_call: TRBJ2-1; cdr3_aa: CACLPGGRGYNEQFF; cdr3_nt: TGTGCCTGCTTACCCGGGGGGAGGGGGTACAATGAGCAGTTCTTC
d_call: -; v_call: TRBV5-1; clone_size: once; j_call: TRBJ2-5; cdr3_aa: CASSLERYF; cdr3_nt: TGCGCCAGCAGCTTGGAGAGATACTTC
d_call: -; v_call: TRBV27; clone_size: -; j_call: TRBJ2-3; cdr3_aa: CASKQGRPDTQYF; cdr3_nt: TGTGCCAGCAAACAGGGGAGGCCAGATACGCAGTATTTT
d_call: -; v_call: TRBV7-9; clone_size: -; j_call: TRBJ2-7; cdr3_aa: CASSLDRQSYEQYF; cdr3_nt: TGTGCCAGCAGCCTCGACAGGCAATCCTACGAGCAGTACTTC
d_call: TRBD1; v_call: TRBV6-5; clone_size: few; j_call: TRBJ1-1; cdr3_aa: CASGDREAFF; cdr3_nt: TGTGCCAGCGGGGACAGGGAAGCTTTCTTT
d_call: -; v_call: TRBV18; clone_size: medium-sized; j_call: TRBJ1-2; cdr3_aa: CASSPLSRFGNYGYTF; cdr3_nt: TGTGCCAGCTCACCCCTCTCCCGCTTCGGGAACTATGGCTACACCTTC
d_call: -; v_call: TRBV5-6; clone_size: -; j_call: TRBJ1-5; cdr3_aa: CASSLVGANQPQHF; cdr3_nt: TGTGCCAGCAGCTTGGTAGGGGCCAATCAGCCCCAGCATTTT
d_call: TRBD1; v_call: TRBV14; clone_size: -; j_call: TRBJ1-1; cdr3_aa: CASSQQGDTEAFF; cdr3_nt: TGTGCCAGCAGCCAACAGGGGGACACTGAAGCTTTCTTT
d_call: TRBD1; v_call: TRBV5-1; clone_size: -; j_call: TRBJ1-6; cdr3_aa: CASSLGQGSNSPLHF; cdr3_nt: TGCGCCAGCAGCTTGGGACAGGGGTCAAATTCACCCCTCCACTTT
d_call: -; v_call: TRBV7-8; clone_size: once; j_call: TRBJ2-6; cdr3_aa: CASSPTPSGANGLTF; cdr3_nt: TGTGCCAGCAGCCCCACCCCCTCTGGGGCCAACGGCCTGACTTTC
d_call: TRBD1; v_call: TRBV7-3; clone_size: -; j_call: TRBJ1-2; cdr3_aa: CASSFGQGYGYTF; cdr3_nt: TGTGCCAGCAGCTTCGGACAGGGCTATGGCTACACCTTC
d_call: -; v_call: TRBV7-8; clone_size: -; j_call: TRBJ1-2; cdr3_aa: CASSLLPGSNSFRYGYTF; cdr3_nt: TGTGCCAGCAGCTTATTACCGGGAAGCAACAGTTTTAGATATGGCTACACCTTC
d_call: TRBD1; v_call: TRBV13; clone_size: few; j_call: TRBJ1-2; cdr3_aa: CASSSGQGEWYGYTF; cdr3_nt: TGTGCCAGCAGCTCCGGACAGGGAGAATGGTATGGCTACACCTTC
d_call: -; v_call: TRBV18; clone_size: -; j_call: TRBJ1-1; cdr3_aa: CASSPGGKGTEAFF; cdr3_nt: TGTGCCAGCTCACCGGGGGGGAAAGGTACTGAAGCTTTCTTT
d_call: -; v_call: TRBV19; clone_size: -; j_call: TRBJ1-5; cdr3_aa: CASSPGLGNQPQHF; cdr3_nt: TGTGCCAGTAGTCCGGGACTCGGCAATCAGCCCCAGCATTTT
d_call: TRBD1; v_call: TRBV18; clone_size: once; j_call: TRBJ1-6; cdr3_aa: CASSHGQGSPLHF; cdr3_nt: TGTGCCAGCTCACACGGACAGGGTTCACCCCTCCACTTT
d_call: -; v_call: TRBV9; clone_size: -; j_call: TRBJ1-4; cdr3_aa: CASSLGGKTNEKLFF; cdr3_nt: TGTGCCAGCAGCCTGGGAGGGAAGACTAATGAAAAACTGTTTTTT
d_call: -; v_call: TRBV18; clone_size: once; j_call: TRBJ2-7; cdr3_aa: CASSPAGLGSSYEQYF; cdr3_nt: TGTGCCAGCTCACCCGCGGGATTGGGGAGCTCCTACGAGCAGTACTTC
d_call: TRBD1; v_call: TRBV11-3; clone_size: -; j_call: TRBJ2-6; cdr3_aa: CASSGTGVSNVLTF; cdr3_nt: TGTGCCAGCAGCGGAACAGGGGTGTCCAACGTCCTGACTTTC
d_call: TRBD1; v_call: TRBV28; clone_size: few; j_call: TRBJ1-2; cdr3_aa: CASRRQGAYGYTF; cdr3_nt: TGTGCCAGCCGGCGACAGGGAGCCTATGGCTACACCTTC
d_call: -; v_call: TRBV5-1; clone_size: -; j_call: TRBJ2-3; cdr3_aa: CASSLAGYTQYF; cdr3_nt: TGCGCCAGCAGCTTGGCCGGGTATACGCAGTATTTT
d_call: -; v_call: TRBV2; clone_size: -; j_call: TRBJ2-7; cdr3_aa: CASSTGTPSFYEQYF; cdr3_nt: TGTGCCAGCAGTACTGGGACTCCCTCTTTCTACGAGCAGTACTTC
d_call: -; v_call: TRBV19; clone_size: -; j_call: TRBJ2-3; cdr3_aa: CASSIQGIAASTDTQYF; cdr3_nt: TGTGCCAGTAGTATCCAAGGAATAGCGGCTAGCACAGATACGCAGTATTTT
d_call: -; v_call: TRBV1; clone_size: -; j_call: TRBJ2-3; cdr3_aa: CTSSQDLLAGGTDTQYF; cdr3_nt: TGCACCAGCAGCCAAGACCTACTAGCGGGAGGTACAGATACGCAGTATTTT
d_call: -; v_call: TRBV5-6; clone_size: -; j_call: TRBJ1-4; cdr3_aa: CASSVSRGEKLFF; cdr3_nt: TGTGCCAGCAGCGTCTCGAGAGGGGAAAAACTGTTTTTT
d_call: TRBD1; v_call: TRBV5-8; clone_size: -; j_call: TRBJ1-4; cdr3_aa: CASSTTGGSEKLFF; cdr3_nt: TGTGCCAGCAGCACAACAGGGGGGAGTGAAAAACTGTTTTTT
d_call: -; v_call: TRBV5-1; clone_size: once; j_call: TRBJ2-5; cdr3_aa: CASSYTGNQETQYF; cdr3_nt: TGCGCCAGCAGCTATACAGGGAATCAAGAGACCCAGTACTTC
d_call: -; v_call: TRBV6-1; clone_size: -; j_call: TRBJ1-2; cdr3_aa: CASSEVAGAGGYTF; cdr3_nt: TGTGCCAGCAGTGAAGTAGCAGGGGCGGGTGGCTACACCTTC